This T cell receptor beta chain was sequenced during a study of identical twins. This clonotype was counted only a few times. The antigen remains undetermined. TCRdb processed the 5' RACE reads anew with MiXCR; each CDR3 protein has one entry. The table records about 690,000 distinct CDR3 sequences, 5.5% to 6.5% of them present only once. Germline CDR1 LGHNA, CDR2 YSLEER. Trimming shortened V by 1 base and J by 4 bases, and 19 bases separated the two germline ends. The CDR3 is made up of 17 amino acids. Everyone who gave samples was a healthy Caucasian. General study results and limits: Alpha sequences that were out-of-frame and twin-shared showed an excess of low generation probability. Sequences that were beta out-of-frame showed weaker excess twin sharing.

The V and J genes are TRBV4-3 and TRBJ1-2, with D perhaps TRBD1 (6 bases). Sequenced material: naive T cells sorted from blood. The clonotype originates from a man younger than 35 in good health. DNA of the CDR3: TGCGCCAGCAGCCAAGGCCGGGGCGGGGGCTCGGGCTATGGCTACACCTTC. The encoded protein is CASSQGRGGGSGYGYTF.